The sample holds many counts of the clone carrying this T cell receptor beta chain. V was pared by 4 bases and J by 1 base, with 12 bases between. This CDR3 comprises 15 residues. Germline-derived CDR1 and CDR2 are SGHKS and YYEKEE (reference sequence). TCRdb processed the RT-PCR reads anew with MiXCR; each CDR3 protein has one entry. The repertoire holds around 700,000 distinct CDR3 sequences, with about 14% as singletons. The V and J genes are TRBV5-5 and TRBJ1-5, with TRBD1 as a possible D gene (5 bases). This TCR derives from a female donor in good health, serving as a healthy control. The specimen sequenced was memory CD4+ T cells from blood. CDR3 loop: CASSNTGGSNQPQHF. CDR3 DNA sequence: TGTGCCAGCAGCAATACGGGGGGGAGCAATCAGCCCCAGCATTTT.